One and the same sample provided the 19 T cell receptor beta chains below, sequenced in a study of blood T cell repertoires in COVID-19. Measured with immunoSEQ multiplex PCR; TCRdb has only the in-frame clones, and not every one. Of hundreds of thousands of clones listed, over 85% were seen once; the top ten hold roughly 1.9%. Sequencing used peripheral blood. These receptors originate from a woman aged 25 to 39 with COVID-19, enrolled during active disease.

The gene calls are TRBV27 and TRBJ2-1; 8 bases are shared with TRBD1. V lost 7 bases and J lost 5; bases outside the gene matches: 10. The CDR3 consists of 15 residues. Germline CDR1 is MNHEY and CDR2 is SMNVEV (reference sequence). CDR3 region: CASTLRTGYHNEQFF. The DNA for the CDR3 is TGTGCCAGCACCTTAAGGACAGGGTACCACAATGAGCAGTTCTTC.

CDR3 nucleotides: TGCGCCAGCAGCCATAATACGGGAGAAAAACTGTTTTTT. Protein sequence: CASSHNTGEKLFF. V is TRBV5-1 and J is TRBJ1-4; D unclear. There are 13 residues in the CDR3. CDR1 is SGHRS and CDR2 is YFSETQ in the germline V gene. The V gene lost 4 bases and the J gene lost 8 bases, with 12 bases spanning the gap.

The rearrangement joins TRBV7-9 to TRBJ1-1; no reliable D call. The CDR3 covers 14 residues. Germline V lookup: CDR1 SEHNR, CDR2 FQNEAQ (reference sequence). With 3 bases removed from V and 5 bases from J, the gap between germline ends came to 13 bases. CDR3 nucleotides: TGTGCCAGCAGCTTGCGGGGTTCGATTACTGAAGCTTTCTTT. Its protein product is CASSLRGSITEAFF.

V and J are TRBV3-1 (or the pseudogene TRBV3-2) and TRBJ2-7, with 8 positions matching TRBD2. The CDR3 contains 15 residues. CDR1 and CDR2 from the germline V gene are LGHDT and YNNKEL (reference sequence). Trimming at V came to 4 bases and at J to 0 bases, leaving 5 bases not matched to a gene. CDR3 region: CASSRASGPSYEQYF. The CDR3, as DNA: TGTGCCAGCAGCCGAGCTAGCGGGCCCTCCTACGAGCAGTACTTC.

The V call is TRBV6-1, the J call TRBJ2-1, with 9 bases matching TRBD2. The CDR3 has 15 amino acids. Germline lookup yields CDR1 MNHNS and CDR2 SASEGT. V gave up 0 bases and J gave up 8 bases; unmatched junction bases: 5. The CDR3 bases are TGTGCCAGCAGTGAAGCTGCGGGGGGGCGCGATGAGCAGTTCTTC. Protein sequence: CASSEAAGGRDEQFF.

This clone was recorded only once. The chain joins TRBV11-2 to TRBJ1-3; the D gene is possibly TRBD1 (6 bases). The CDR3 covers 16 residues. Germline V lookup: CDR1 SGHAT, CDR2 FQNNGV. V lost 5 bases to trimming and J lost 3 bases, with 17 bases between them. The CDR3 nucleotides are TGTGCCAGCAGCCCCAACAGGGTCGGCGTTGGAAACACCATATATTTT. This sequence encodes CASSPNRVGVGNTIYF.

V is TRBV19 and J is TRBJ1-1; 9 bases align to TRBD1. The CDR3 sequence is 14 residues long. Germline CDR1 LNHDA, CDR2 SQIVND (reference sequence). V shed 6 bases, J shed 5 bases, and the junction held 7 bases outside the gene matches. The CDR3 here is CASSLQGASTEAFF. The CDR3 DNA sequence: TGTGCCAGTAGCCTACAGGGGGCGAGTACTGAAGCTTTCTTT. Full variable domain (remainder filled in from reference TRBV19 and TRBJ1-1): DGGITQSPKYLFRKEGQNVTLSCEQNLNHDAMYWYRQDPGQGLRLIYYSQIVNDFQKGDIAEGYSVSREKKESFPLTVTSAQKNPTAFYLCASSLQGASTEAFFGQGTRLTVV.

This chain links TRBV4-2 with TRBJ1-1; D unresolved. Per germline, CDR1 LGHNA and CDR2 YNFKEQ. CDR3 size: 14 residues. V lost 0 bases and J lost 6, with 11 bases in between. DNA of the CDR3: TGTGCCAGCAGCCAAGAGGTCCTGGACTCTGAAGCTTTCTTT. Its protein is CASSQEVLDSEAFF.

The rearrangement links TRBV25-1 to TRBJ2-1, with D maybe TRBD2 (6 bases). CDR3 length: 15 amino acids. In germline, CDR1 is MGHDK, CDR2 SYGVNS. Trimming removed 5 bases from V and 5 bases from J, with 16 bases in between. Here the CDR3 reads CASSREYGRDNEQFF. Here the CDR3 DNA reads TGTGCCAGCAGTCGGGAGTACGGCAGAGACAATGAGCAGTTCTTC.

The chain joins TRBV19 to TRBJ1-6; TRBD1 is a possible D gene (6 bases). CDR1 is LNHDA, CDR2 SQIVND, per germline (reference sequence). The length of the CDR3 is 14 residues. V dropped 9 bases and J dropped 7 bases, with 16 bases sitting between them. The DNA of the CDR3 is TGTGCCAGCACCACAACAGGGTACAATTCACCCCTCCACTTT. It translates to CASTTTGYNSPLHF. The entire variable domain, with the rest obtained from reference TRBV19 and TRBJ1-6, is as follows: DGGITQSPKYLFRKEGQNVTLSCEQNLNHDAMYWYRQDPGQGLRLIYYSQIVNDFQKGDIAEGYSVSREKKESFPLTVTSAQKNPTAFYLCASTTTGYNSPLHFGNGTRLTVT.

V gene TRBV19 combines with J gene TRBJ1-5; TRBD1 matches 11 bases. Germline V gene sequence: CDR1 LNHDA, CDR2 SQIVND (reference sequence). V dropped 6 bases and J dropped 5; count of bases not matched to a gene: 3. This CDR3 region has 14 residues. This chain's CDR3 is CASRRTGGDQPQHF. For the CDR3, the DNA is TGTGCCAGTAGGAGGACAGGGGGCGATCAGCCCCAGCATTTT.

J is TRBJ2-5 and V is TRBV2, with TRBD2 matching 14 bases. Trimming took 6 bases from V and 5 from J; bases not matched to a gene: 8. Germline CDR1 SNHLY, CDR2 FYNNEI. The CDR3 is 16 amino acids. In DNA form, the CDR3 reads TGTGCCAGCAGCTCGACTAGCGGGGGGGAATGGGAGACCCAGTACTTC. It translates to CASSSTSGGEWETQYF.

In its sample, this clone was seen once. This chain connects TRBV3-1 (or the pseudogene TRBV3-2) to TRBJ1-6, with D perhaps TRBD1 (5 bases). The CDR3 contains 18 residues. Germline V gene data show CDR1 as LGHDT and CDR2 as YNNKEL (reference sequence). With 0 bases removed from V and 14 bases from J, the gap between germline ends came to 26 bases. CDR3 DNA: TGTGCCAGCAGCCAAGAGCCAGGGAGGAACCCCCTGGCTCGAACCCTCCACTTT. Amino acids: CASSQEPGRNPLARTLHF.

The J gene is TRBJ2-1, the V gene TRBV28; 12 bases are shared with TRBD2. This CDR3 has 15 residues. CDR1 and CDR2 from the germline V gene are MDHEN and SYDVKM. V trimming: 5 bases; J trimming: 7 bases; junction bases outside the gene matches: 6. For the CDR3, the DNA is TGTGCCAGCAGTGAACTAGCGGGGGGAGGGAATGAGCAGTTCTTC. It translates to CASSELAGGGNEQFF.

This CDR3 is CASSPGYEQFF. The CDR3 DNA is TGTGCCAGCAGCCCAGGGTATGAGCAGTTCTTC. The chain joins TRBV7-2 to TRBJ2-1; D perhaps matches TRBD1 (5 bases). The CDR3 sequence is 11 residues long. Germline CDR1 SGHTA, CDR2 FQGNSA. V dropped 5 bases and J dropped 8 bases, with 7 bases sitting between them.

This chain links TRBV19 with TRBJ2-1; a weak D match, TRBD2 (6 bases). CDR1 and CDR2 (germline): LNHDA, SQIVND (reference sequence). The V end lost 5 bases, the J end lost 4 bases, and 15 bases lay between the germline ends. The CDR3 has 15 amino acids. The CDR3 coding sequence is TGTGCCAGTAGTGGAGGGCGGGGAGAATACAATGAGCAGTTCTTC. This codes for CASSGGRGEYNEQFF.

The rearrangement links TRBV19 to TRBJ1-1, with a possible D match to TRBD1 (6 bases). Germline V gene data show CDR1 as LNHDA and CDR2 as SQIVND (reference sequence). CDR3 length equals 13 residues. V was clipped by 6 bases and J by 8 bases, with 16 bases between them. The CDR3 is CASRVSGTPEAFF. The CDR3 DNA reads TGTGCCAGTAGGGTTTCCGGGACACCAGAAGCTTTCTTT.

CDR3 loop: CSASHSRTSVETQYF. The CDR3 nucleotides are TGCAGTGCTAGTCATTCGCGGACTAGCGTAGAGACCCAGTACTTC. The genes are TRBV20-1 and TRBJ2-5; 9 positions match TRBD2. The germline V gene encodes CDR1 DFQATT and CDR2 SNEGSKA (reference sequence). The CDR3 sequence is 15 residues long. The V gene end was trimmed by 3 bases and the J gene end by 4 bases; junction bases not matched to a gene: 9.

The chain joins TRBV2 to TRBJ2-5, with D maybe TRBD2 (6 bases). Trimming pared 1 base from V and 3 bases from J, leaving 12 bases between. Germline V gene sequence: CDR1 SNHLY, CDR2 FYNNEI. This CDR3 spans 15 amino acids. The CDR3 coding sequence is TGTGCCAGCAGTGAAGGACTAGGTCGGAAAGAGACCCAGTACTTC. Amino acid sequence: CASSEGLGRKETQYF.